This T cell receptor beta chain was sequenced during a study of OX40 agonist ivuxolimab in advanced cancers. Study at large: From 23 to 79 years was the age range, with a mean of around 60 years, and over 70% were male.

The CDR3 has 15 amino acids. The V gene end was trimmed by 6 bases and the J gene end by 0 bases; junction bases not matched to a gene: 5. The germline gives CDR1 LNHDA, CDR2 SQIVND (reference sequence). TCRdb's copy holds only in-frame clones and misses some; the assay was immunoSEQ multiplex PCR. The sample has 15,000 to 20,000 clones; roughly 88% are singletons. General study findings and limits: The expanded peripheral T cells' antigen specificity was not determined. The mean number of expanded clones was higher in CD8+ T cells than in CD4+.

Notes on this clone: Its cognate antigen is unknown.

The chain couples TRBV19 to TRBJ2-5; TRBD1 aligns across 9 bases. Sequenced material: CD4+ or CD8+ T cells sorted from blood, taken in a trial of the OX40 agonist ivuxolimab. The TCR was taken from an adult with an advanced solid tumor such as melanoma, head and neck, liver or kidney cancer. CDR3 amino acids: CASSNHRGHQETQYF. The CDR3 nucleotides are TGTGCCAGTAGCAACCACAGGGGGCACCAAGAGACCCAGTACTTC.